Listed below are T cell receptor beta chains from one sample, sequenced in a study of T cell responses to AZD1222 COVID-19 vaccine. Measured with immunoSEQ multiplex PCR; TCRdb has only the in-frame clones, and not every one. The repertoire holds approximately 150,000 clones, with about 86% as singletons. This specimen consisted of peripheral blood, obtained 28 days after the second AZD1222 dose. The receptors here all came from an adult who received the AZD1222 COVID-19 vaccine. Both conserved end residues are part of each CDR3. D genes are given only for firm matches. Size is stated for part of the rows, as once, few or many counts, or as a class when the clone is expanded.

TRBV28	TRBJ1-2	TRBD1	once	CASRTGQGAVRGYTF	TGTGCCAGCAGGACGGGACAGGGGGCCGTGAGAGGCTACACCTTC
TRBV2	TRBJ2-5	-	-	CASRIGGQETQYF	TGTGCCAGCAGAATCGGAGGTCAAGAGACCCAGTACTTC
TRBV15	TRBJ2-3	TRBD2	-	CATSRDRTSLTDTQYF	TGTGCCACCAGCAGAGATAGGACTAGTCTCACAGATACGCAGTATTTT
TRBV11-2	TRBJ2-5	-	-	CASSLVLGGQETQYF	TGTGCCAGCAGCTTAGTTCTAGGAGGCCAAGAGACCCAGTACTTC
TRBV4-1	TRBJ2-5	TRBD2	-	CASSQNTLAGGQETQYF	TGCGCCAGCAGCCAAAACACCCTAGCGGGGGGGCAAGAGACCCAGTACTTC
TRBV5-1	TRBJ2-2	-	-	CASSSGSADTGELFF	TGCGCCAGCAGCTCGGGCTCCGCGGACACCGGGGAGCTGTTTTTT
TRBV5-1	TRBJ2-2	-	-	CASSLGTINTGELFF	TGCGCCAGCAGCTTGGGGACTATAAACACCGGGGAGCTGTTTTTT
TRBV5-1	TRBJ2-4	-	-	CASSLAGLAKNIQYF	TGCGCCAGCAGCTTGGCGGGGCTAGCCAAAAACATTCAGTACTTC
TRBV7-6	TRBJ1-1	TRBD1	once	CASSLGTGGGEAFF	TGTGCCAGCAGCCTAGGGACAGGGGGTGGAGAAGCTTTCTTT
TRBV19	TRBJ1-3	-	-	CASSSTPRNTIYF	TGTGCCAGTAGCTCGACCCCTAGAAACACCATATATTTT
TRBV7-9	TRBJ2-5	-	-	CASSQGRQETQYF	TGTGCCAGCAGCCAGGGACGCCAAGAGACCCAGTACTTC
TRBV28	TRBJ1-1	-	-	CASSSTGDTEAFF	TGTGCCAGCAGCTCCACTGGGGACACTGAAGCTTTCTTT
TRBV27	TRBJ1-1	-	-	CASSGAGGSSTEAFF	TGTGCCAGCAGTGGCGCGGGGGGCTCAAGTACTGAAGCTTTCTTT
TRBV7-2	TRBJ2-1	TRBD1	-	CASSLDRGTYNEQFF	TGTGCCAGCAGCTTGGACAGGGGCACCTACAATGAGCAGTTCTTC
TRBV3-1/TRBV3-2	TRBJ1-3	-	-	CASSQVIGSSGNTIYF	TGTGCCAGCAGCCAAGTAATTGGCAGCTCTGGAAACACCATATATTTT
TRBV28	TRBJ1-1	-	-	CASSFVMNTEAFF	TGTGCCAGCAGTTTCGTGATGAACACTGAAGCTTTCTTT
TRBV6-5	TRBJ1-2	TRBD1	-	CASSTGVGGYTF	TGTGCCAGCAGTACAGGGGTTGGTGGCTACACCTTC
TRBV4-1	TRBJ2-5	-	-	CASSQDPGWGQTQYF	TGCGCCAGCAGCCAAGACCCAGGGTGGGGACAGACCCAGTACTTC
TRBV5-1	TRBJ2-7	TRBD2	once	CASSGERGGDEQYF	TGCGCCAGCAGCGGGGAGCGGGGAGGCGACGAGCAGTACTTC
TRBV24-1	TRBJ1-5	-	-	CATQGLNQPQHF	TGTGCCACCCAGGGACTCAATCAGCCCCAGCATTTT
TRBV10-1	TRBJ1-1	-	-	CASSVGPLTGTEAFF	TGCGCCAGCAGTGTGGGACCCTTGACCGGTACTGAAGCTTTCTTT
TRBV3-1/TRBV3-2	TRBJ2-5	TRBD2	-	CASSPGPTSGETQYF	TGTGCCAGCAGCCCCGGGCCGACTAGCGGAGAGACCCAGTACTTC
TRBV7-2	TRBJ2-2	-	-	CASSLAAGGGTGELFF	TGTGCCAGCAGCTTAGCCGCAGGGGGAGGGACCGGGGAGCTGTTTTTT
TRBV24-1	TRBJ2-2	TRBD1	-	CATSDPGQGAHTGELFF	TGTGCCACCAGTGACCCCGGACAGGGGGCCCACACCGGGGAGCTGTTTTTT
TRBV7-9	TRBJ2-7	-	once	CASSSAQGTYEQYF	TGTGCCAGCAGTTCAGCACAGGGAACCTACGAGCAGTACTTC
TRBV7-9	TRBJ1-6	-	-	CASSLWDSPLHF	TGTGCCAGCAGCTTATGGGATTCACCCCTCCACTTT
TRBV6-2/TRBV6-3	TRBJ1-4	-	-	CASSYSGGVNEKLFF	TGTGCCAGCAGTTACTCGGGAGGAGTTAATGAAAAACTGTTTTTT
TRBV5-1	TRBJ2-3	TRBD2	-	CASSLGLAGGLADTQYF	TGCGCCAGCAGCCTCGGACTAGCGGGGGGGCTCGCAGATACGCAGTATTTT
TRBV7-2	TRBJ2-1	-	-	CASSLDVLGIDEQFF	TGTGCCAGCAGCTTAGACGTCCTGGGTATCGATGAGCAGTTCTTC
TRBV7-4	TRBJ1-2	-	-	CASSIGGGYTF	TGTGCCAGCAGCATAGGGGGAGGCTACACCTTC
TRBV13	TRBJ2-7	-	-	CASSGHSNEQYF	TGTGCCAGCAGCGGACACAGCAACGAGCAGTACTTC
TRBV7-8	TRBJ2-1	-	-	CASSLERDHEQFF	TGTGCCAGCAGCTTAGAGAGGGACCATGAGCAGTTCTTC
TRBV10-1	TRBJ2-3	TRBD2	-	CASSSSGEGTDTQYF	TGCGCCAGCAGTTCGAGCGGGGAAGGGACAGATACGCAGTATTTT
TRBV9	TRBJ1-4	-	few	CASSASPREKLFF	TGTGCCAGCAGCGCCTCCCCCCGAGAAAAACTGTTTTTT
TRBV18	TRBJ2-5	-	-	CASSPPSGEETQYF	TGTGCCAGCTCACCACCGAGCGGAGAAGAGACCCAGTACTTC
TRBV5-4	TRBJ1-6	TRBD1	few	CASTPGGQGIDSPLHF	TGTGCCAGCACCCCCGGGGGACAGGGTATCGATTCACCCCTCCACTTT
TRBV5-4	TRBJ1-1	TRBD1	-	CASSTGQGGVTTEAFF	TGTGCCAGCAGCACCGGACAGGGTGGAGTGACAACTGAAGCTTTCTTT
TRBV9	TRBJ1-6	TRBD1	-	CASSAESTGGGEPLHF	TGTGCCAGCAGCGCAGAGTCGACAGGGGGCGGAGAACCCCTCCACTTT
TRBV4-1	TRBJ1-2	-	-	CASSQGALLNYGYTF	TGCGCCAGCAGCCAAGGGGCCCTACTTAACTATGGCTACACCTTC
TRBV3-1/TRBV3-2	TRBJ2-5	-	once	CASSQDPSLEGSVETQYF	TGTGCCAGCAGCCAGGATCCCTCCCTGGAGGGGTCGGTCGAGACCCAGTACTTC
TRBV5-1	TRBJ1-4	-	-	CASSSGAVNEKLFF	TGCGCCAGCAGCTCTGGGGCAGTTAATGAAAAACTGTTTTTT
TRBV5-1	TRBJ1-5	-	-	CASSLFGERDQPQHF	TGCGCCAGCAGCTTGTTTGGGGAGAGGGATCAGCCCCAGCATTTT
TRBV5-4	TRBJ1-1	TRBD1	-	CASGGANTEAFF	TGTGCCTCAGGGGGGGCGAACACTGAAGCTTTCTTT
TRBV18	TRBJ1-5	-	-	CASSPRESVQPQHF	TGTGCCAGCTCACCACGGGAGTCGGTTCAGCCCCAGCATTTT
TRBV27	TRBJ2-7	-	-	CASSSLGYEQYF	TGTGCCAGCAGTTCCCTCGGCTACGAGCAGTACTTC
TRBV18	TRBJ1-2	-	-	CASSPPARNYGYTF	TGTGCCAGCTCACCACCGGCCAGAAACTATGGCTACACCTTC
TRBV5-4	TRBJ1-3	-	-	CASSRDGVSSGNTIYF	TGTGCCAGCAGCAGGGATGGGGTGAGCTCTGGAAACACCATATATTTT
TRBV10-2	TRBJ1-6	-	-	CASSESNGGSPLHF	TGCGCCAGCAGTGAGTCGAACGGGGGTTCACCCCTCCACTTT
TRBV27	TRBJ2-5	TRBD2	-	CASRTSGGFKETQYF	TGTGCCAGCAGAACTAGCGGGGGATTTAAAGAGACCCAGTACTTC
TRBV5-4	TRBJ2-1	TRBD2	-	CASSWGPGTSGSYNEQFF	TGTGCCAGCAGCTGGGGTCCCGGGACTAGCGGCTCCTACAATGAGCAGTTCTTC